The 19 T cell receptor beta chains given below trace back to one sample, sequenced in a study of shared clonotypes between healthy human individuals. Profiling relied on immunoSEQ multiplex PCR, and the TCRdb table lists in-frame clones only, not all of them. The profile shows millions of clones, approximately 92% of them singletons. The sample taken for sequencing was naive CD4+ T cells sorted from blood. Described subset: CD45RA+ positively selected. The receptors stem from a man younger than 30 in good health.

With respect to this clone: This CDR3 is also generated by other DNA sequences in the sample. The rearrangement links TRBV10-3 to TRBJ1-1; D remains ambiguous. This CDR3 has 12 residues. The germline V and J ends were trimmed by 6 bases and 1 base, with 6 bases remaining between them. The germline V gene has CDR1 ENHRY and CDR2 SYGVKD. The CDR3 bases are TGTGCCATCAGGGCGCCGAACACTGAAGCTTTCTTT. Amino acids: CAIRAPNTEAFF.

The CDR3: CASSLVPNIYEQYF. CDR3 nucleotides: TGTGCCAGCAGCTTGGTCCCAAATATCTACGAGCAGTACTTC. The chain has TRBV5-6 and TRBJ2-7; the D is unclear. The CDR3 consists of 14 residues. V shed 0 bases and J shed 3 bases, with 10 bases lying between them. Germline V lookup: CDR1 SGHDT, CDR2 YYEEEE. Variable domain in full (rest from reference TRBV5-6 and TRBJ2-7): DAGVTQSPTHLIKTRGQQVTLRCSPKSGHDTVSWYQQALGQGPQFIFQYYEEEERQRGNFPDRFSGHQFPNYSSELNVNALLLGDSALYLCASSLVPNIYEQYFGPGTRLTVT.

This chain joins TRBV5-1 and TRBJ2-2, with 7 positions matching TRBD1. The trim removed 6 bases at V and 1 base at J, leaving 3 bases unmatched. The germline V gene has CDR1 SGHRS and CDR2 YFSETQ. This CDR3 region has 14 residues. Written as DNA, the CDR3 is TGCGCCAGCAACAGGGGCAGGAACACCGGGGAGCTGTTTTTT. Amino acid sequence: CASNRGRNTGELFF.

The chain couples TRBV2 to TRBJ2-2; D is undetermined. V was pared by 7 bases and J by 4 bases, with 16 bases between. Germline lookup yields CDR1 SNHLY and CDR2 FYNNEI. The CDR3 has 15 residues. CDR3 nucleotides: TGTGCCAGCAAGGAGCGTTGGGGTGTCACCGGGGAGCTGTTTTTT. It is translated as CASKERWGVTGELFF. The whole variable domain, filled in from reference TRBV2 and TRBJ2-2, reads EPEVTQTPSHQVTQMGQEVILRCVPISNHLYFYWYRQILGQKVEFLVSFYNNEISEKSEIFDDQFSVERPDGSNFTLKIRSTKLEDSAMYFCASKERWGVTGELFFGEGSRLTVL.

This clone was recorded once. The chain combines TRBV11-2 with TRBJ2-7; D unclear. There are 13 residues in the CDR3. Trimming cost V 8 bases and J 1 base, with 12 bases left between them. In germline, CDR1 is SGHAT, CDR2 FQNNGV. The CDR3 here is CASRLNPSYEQYF. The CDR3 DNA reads TGTGCCAGCCGCCTCAACCCTTCCTACGAGCAGTACTTC.

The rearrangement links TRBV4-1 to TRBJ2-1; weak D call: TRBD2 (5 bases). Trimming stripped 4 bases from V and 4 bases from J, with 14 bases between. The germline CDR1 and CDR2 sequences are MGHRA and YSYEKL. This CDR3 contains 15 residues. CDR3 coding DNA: TGCGCCAGCAGCCTAGACTATGGGTTATACAATGAGCAGTTCTTC. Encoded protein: CASSLDYGLYNEQFF.

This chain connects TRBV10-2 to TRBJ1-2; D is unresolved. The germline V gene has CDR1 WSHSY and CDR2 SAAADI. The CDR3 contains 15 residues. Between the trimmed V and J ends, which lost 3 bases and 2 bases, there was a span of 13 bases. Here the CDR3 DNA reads TGCGCCAGCAGTGAAATGGGCAGGTTGAACTATGGCTACACCTTC. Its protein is CASSEMGRLNYGYTF.

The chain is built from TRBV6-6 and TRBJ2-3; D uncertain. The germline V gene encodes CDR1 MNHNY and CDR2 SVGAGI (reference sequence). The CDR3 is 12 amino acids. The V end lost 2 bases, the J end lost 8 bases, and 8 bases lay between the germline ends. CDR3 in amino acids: CASSYAPGTQYF. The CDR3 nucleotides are TGTGCCAGCAGTTACGCTCCCGGTACGCAGTATTTT.

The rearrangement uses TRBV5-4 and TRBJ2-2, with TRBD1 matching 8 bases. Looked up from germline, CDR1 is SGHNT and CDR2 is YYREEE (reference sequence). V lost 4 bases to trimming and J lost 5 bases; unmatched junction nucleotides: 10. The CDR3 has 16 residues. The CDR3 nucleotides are TGTGCCAGCAGCCTAAGGACAGGGACAATAACCGGGGAGCTGTTTTTT. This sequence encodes CASSLRTGTITGELFF.

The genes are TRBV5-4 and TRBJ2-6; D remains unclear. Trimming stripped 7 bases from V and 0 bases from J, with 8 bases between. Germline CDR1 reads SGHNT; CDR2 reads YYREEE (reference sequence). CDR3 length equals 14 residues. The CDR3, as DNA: TGTGCCAGCGTAAGGGACTCTGGGGCCAACGTCCTGACTTTC. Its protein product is CASVRDSGANVLTF.

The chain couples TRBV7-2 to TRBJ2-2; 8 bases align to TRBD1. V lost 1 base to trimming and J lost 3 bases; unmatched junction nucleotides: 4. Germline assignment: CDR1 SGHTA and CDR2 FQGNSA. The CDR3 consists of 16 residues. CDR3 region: CASSLVSRGHTGELFF. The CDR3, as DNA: TGTGCCAGCAGCTTAGTCTCCAGGGGGCACACCGGGGAGCTGTTTTTT.

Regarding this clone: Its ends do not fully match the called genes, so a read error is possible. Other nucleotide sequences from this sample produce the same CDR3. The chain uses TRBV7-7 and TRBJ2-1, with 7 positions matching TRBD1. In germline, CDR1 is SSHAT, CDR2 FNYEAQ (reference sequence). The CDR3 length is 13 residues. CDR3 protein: CASSRQGNNEQFF. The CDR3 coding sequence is TGTGCTAGCAGCCGACAGGGAAACAATGAGCAGTTCTTC.

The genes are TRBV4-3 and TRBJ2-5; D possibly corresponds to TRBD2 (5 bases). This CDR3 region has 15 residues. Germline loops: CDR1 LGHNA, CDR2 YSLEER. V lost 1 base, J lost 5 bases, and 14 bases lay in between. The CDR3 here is CASSQGGSRGETQYF. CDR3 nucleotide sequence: TGCGCCAGCAGCCAAGGAGGGAGCCGAGGGGAGACCCAGTACTTC.

DNA for the CDR3: TGTGCCAGCAGCTTGGCGGAGAAGTCCGGCTACACCTTC. It translates to CASSLAEKSGYTF. V gene TRBV7-3 combines with J gene TRBJ1-2; no clear D. CDR3 length equals 13 residues. Per germline, CDR1 SGHTA and CDR2 FQGTGA. The V end lost 3 bases, the J end lost 8 bases, and 13 bases lay between the germline ends.

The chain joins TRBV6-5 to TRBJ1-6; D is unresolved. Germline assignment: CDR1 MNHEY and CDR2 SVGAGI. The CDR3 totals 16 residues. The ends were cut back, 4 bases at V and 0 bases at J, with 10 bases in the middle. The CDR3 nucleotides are TGTGCCAGCAGTTCCCCACAGAGCTCCTATAATTCACCCCTCCACTTT. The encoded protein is CASSSPQSSYNSPLHF.

The CDR3 bases are TGTGCCAGCAGCCCTAGCGGGTCCCCGAGGACCGGGGAGCTGTTTTTT. Translation: CASSPSGSPRTGELFF. This chain joins TRBV7-2 and TRBJ2-2, with 8 bases lining up with TRBD2. J lost 5 bases, V lost 5 bases, and 10 bases had no gene match. The CDR3 sequence is 16 residues long. Per germline, CDR1 SGHTA and CDR2 FQGNSA.

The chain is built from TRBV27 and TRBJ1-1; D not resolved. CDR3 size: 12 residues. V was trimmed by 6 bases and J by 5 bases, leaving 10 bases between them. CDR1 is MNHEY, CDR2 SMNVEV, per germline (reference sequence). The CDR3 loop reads CASRRADTEAFF. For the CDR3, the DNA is TGTGCCAGCAGACGGGCCGATACTGAAGCTTTCTTT.

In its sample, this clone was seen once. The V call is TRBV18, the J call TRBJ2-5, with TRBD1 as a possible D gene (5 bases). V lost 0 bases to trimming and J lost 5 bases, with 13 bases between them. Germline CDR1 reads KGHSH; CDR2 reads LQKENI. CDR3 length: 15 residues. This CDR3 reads CASSPPAGPRETQYF. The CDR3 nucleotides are TGTGCCAGCTCACCACCAGCAGGGCCGAGGGAGACCCAGTACTTC.

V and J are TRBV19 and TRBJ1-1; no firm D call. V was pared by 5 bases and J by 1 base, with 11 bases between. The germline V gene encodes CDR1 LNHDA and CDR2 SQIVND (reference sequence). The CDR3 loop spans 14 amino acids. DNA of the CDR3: TGTGCCAGTAGTGGATTACAGACGAACACTGAAGCTTTCTTT. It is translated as CASSGLQTNTEAFF.